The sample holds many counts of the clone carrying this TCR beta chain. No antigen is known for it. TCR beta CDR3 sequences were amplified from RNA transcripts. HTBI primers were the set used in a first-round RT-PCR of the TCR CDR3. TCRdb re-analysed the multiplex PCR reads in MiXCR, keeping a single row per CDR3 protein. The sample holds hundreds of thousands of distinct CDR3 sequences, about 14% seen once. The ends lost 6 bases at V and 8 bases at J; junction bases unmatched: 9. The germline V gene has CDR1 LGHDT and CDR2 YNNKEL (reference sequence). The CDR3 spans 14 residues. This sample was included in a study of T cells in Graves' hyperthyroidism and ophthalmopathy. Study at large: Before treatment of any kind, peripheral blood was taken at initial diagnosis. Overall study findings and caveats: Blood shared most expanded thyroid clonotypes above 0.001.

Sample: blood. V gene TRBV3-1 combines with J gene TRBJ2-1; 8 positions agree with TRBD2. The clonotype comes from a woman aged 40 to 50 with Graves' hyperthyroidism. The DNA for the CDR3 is TGTGCCAGCAGACAAAGCGGGAGTCACGATGAGCAGTTCTTC. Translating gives CASRQSGSHDEQFF.